The clone carrying this T cell receptor (beta chain) has at least ten counts. Its antigen is still unknown. TCRdb re-derived calls from the 5' RACE reads in MiXCR, one entry per CDR3 protein. The data show 300,000 to 400,000 distinct CDR3 sequences, with approximately 15% seen just once and around 22% held by the top ten. The data belong to a study of T-cell memory formation after mild COVID-19. Notes on the study in general: Pre-infection memory showed some responding clones, and this suggested that cross-reactive memory joined.

This TCR was sampled from a man aged 18 to 29 who had mild COVID-19 (a few samples of this study predate the infection). Cell type and time point are not known. The specimen was PBMCs or a T cell subset sorted from them (not recorded which).

Written as DNA, the CDR3 is TGTGCCAGCAGCTTATTCCTGAACACTGAAGCTTTCTTT. Translated, it gives CASSLFLNTEAFF. V usage is TRBV7-3 and J usage is TRBJ1-1; D uncertain. The CDR3 is 13 residues long. In germline, CDR1 is SGHTA, CDR2 FQGTGA. V was clipped by 2 bases and J by 0 bases, with 4 bases between them.